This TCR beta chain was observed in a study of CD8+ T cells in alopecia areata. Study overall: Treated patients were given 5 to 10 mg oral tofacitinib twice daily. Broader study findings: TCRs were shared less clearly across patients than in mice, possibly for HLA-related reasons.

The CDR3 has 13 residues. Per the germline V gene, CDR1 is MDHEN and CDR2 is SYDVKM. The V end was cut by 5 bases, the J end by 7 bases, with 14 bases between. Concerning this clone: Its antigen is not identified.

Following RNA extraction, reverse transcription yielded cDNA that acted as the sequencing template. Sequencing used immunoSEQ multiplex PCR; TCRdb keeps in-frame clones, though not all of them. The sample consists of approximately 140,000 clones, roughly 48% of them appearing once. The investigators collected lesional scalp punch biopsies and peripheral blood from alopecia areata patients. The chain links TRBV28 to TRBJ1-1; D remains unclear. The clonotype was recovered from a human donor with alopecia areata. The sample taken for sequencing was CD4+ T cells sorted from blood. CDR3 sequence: CASSRNSAGEAFF. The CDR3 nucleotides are TGTGCCAGCAGTCGGAATTCGGCGGGTGAAGCTTTCTTT.